This T cell receptor (beta chain) was captured in a study of blood T cell repertoires in COVID-19. In the study overall: The United States, Italy and Spain were the sources of the acute and convalescent COVID-19 samples. Nucleic acid was either cDNA or gDNA, and it came from T cells, B-cell-depleted T cells, or PBMCs.

The CDR3 covers 14 residues. The germline CDR1 and CDR2 sequences are SNHLY and FYNNEI. The junction had 5 bases not matched to a gene; V was cut back by 6 bases and J by 0 bases. Produced via immunoSEQ multiplex PCR; TCRdb's table is partial and in-frame only. The repertoire has more than 250,000 clones, approximately 87% of them found once; the top ten carry about 4.9%. The TCR sequence derives from a man in his fifties or sixties who had recovered from COVID-19. The V gene is TRBV2, the J gene TRBJ2-7, with 7 bases aligning to TRBD1. What was sequenced was peripheral blood. The CDR3 spells CASRGQLSSYEQYF. Here the CDR3 DNA reads TGTGCCAGCAGGGGACAGCTGAGCTCCTACGAGCAGTACTTC.